The entry below gives a single TCR beta chain sequence along with its context. The data stem from a study of blood T cell repertoires in COVID-19. Study in general: COVID-19 samples from acute and convalescent phases originated in the United States, Italy and Spain.

The CDR3 covers 14 residues. V gave up 0 bases and J gave up 7 bases, with 12 bases separating them. Per the germline V gene, CDR1 is LNHDA and CDR2 is SQIVND (reference sequence). Source study methods: Quantification of nucleated cells was approximated via reference gene primer amplification. Assay: immunoSEQ multiplex PCR; the TCRdb copy retains only in-frame clones and omits some. The V and J calls and the clone size are those of that table, but D and trimming were determined from the DNA. The table shows a few hundred thousand clones, with 65% to 90% occurring only once. The clonotype was recovered from a man under 40 with active or convalescent COVID-19. The V call is TRBV19, the J call TRBJ1-2, with D unclear. The sequencing sample was made of peripheral blood. Here the CDR3 DNA reads TGTGCCAGTAGTATAGACCTAAAGACTGGTGGCTACACCTTC. It translates to CASSIDLKTGGYTF. The full variable domain, its missing parts supplied by reference TRBV19 and TRBJ1-2, is DGGITQSPKYLFRKEGQNVTLSCEQNLNHDAMYWYRQDPGQGLRLIYYSQIVNDFQKGDIAEGYSVSREKKESFPLTVTSAQKNPTAFYLCASSIDLKTGGYTFGSGTRLTVV.